This T cell receptor (beta chain) is drawn from a study of response to subunit inactivated influenza vaccine. Study-level results: Authors suggested that a seasonal influenza vaccination recruits few new T cells each time.

TCRdb called the RT-PCR reads again in MiXCR, with one record for every CDR3 protein. The repertoire has a few hundred thousand distinct CDR3 sequences, about 15% of them found once; the top ten carry approximately 10%. CDR1 and CDR2 from the germline V gene are SGHKS and YYEKEE (reference sequence). Trimming removed 4 bases at V and 0 bases at J, with 7 bases between. The CDR3 runs to 14 residues. As to this clonotype: What it binds is not known.

The specimen comprised PBMCs from blood, sampled approximately 13 days after vaccination. This chain links TRBV5-5 with TRBJ2-2; no clear D gene. The TCR comes from a man aged 45-60 years who received an inactivated influenza vaccine. The CDR3 reads CASSVHSNTGELFF. Written as DNA, the CDR3 is TGTGCCAGCAGCGTACACTCGAACACCGGGGAGCTGTTTTTT.